What follows is one TCR beta chain and its context. The clone's antigen remains unknown. Base qualities are missing; no much larger clone stands one base away. This sample was taken from a study of Tregs in tolerant kidney transplant recipients (dated by TCRdb to the late 2010s). About the full investigation: Transplants used related donors with nonmyeloablative bone marrow transplantation; mixed chimerism was transient in the human trials. The study applied TCRbeta sequencing to find donor-specific regulatory T cells before combined kidney and bone marrow transplantation and then followed those same cells after transplant. Overall study outcomes, separate from this receptor: Expanding Tregs with activated donor B cells appeared to identify the most biologically relevant and donor-specific TCRbeta repertoire. In tolerant patients, donor-specific Tregs expanded more than Tregs overall, which suggests antigen-driven rather than nonspecific expansion. For some patients the PCR primers changed over time, which made it impossible to compare the samples from those patients at the nucleotide level. Because only a small number of patients were included, the study had limitations, and the results will need to be validated in larger populations as well as under other immunosuppression protocols. Biological reproducibility was not examined directly, but technical replication error appeared to be minimal.

For TCRbeta CDR3 sequencing, genomic DNA was extracted from sorted cells using the QIAGEN DNeasy Blood and Tissue Kit. High-throughput TCRbeta CDR3 sequencing, including PCR amplification with bias correction and internal controls, was performed commercially through immunoSEQ. The paper's data handling went like this. Unique productive TCRbeta sequences were defined by CDR3 nucleotide sequence when primers matched and otherwise by CDR3 amino acid sequence together with Vbeta and Jbeta genes. As a correction for sorting error, sequences shared between sorted populations at a frequency ratio of 2:1 or less were discarded, and the remaining shared sequences were assigned to the higher population. A sequence was defined as donor-reactive if the sequence was expanded at least 5-fold in CFSE-low cells compared with unstimulated cells and had a frequency of at least 0.01% in CFSE-low cells. Jensen-Shannon divergence, calculated on the top 100 TCRbeta sequences ranked by frequency, was used to quantify repertoire divergence. For samples with multiple sequencing runs, sorting error was corrected in each run separately before the runs were combined. TCRdb obtained this table from immuneACCESS and retained in-frame rearrangements with V and J assigned. These tables miss some clones; where compared with another copy, unresolved V genes account for less than half of the shortfall, and the remainder is unexplained. That table gives V, J and clone size, and the DNA gave D and trimming. The sample table holds about 69,000 clones, of which around 90% were seen once. Approximately 0.36% of the sample goes to the ten largest clones.

The time point label of this sample denotes: blood sample drawn before combined kidney and bone marrow transplant. Unstimulated Tregs (CD4+CD25+CD127-), CD4+ non-Tregs (CD4+CD25-), CD4 and CD8 cells were FACS-sorted from thawed PBMCs. Several combined kidney and bone marrow transplant recipients from the ITN036ST trial were included as patients, and samples were available only from these trial subjects. Healthy control blood was processed by Ficoll density gradient to PBMCs and cryopreserved; patient PBMCs were collected before and after transplant. Reading from cysteine to phenylalanine, the CDR3 counts 15 amino acids. Just CDR3 DNA is preserved here, 45 bases in frame from base 1. V loses 4 bases at its end and J loses 9 bases; junction bases beyond the gene matches: 8. According to the germline V gene, CDR1 reads SGDLS and CDR2 reads YYNGEE.

Recombination connected TRBV9 to TRBJ2-1; 12 bases in between match TRBD2. The sequence derives from a human donor who received a combined kidney and bone marrow transplant. The source was CD4+ T cells from blood, collected before the transplant. The CDR3 loop reads CASSTRSSGRVEQFF. The DNA reads TGTGCCAGCAGCACCCGTTCTAGCGGGAGGGTTGAGCAGTTCTTC.